This record concerns one TCR beta chain sequence. Germline V gene data show CDR1 as SGDLS and CDR2 as YYNGEE. The CDR3 runs to 16 residues. The V and J ends lost 0 bases and 13 bases respectively, with 23 bases between them. The record originates from a study of blood T cell repertoires in COVID-19. About the study: The United States, Italy and Spain supplied acute and convalescent COVID-19 samples. Nucleic acid was either cDNA or gDNA, and it came from T cells, B-cell-depleted T cells, or PBMCs.

Authors' processing steps: From reference gene primer amplification, estimates of nucleated cell counts were derived. Profiling relied on immunoSEQ multiplex PCR, and the TCRdb table lists in-frame clones only, not all of them. For V, J and clone size, that table is used; D and trimming come from the DNA. The sample contains about 210,000 clones, 88% of which appear only once. The TCR was taken from a man aged 65 to 85 with acute or convalescent COVID-19. The sample comprised peripheral blood. The J gene is TRBJ2-1, the V gene TRBV9; unclear D gene. The CDR3: CASSVAPTVRTSPQFF. Here the CDR3 DNA reads TGTGCCAGCAGCGTAGCGCCTACAGTCCGCACTTCCCCCCAGTTCTTC.